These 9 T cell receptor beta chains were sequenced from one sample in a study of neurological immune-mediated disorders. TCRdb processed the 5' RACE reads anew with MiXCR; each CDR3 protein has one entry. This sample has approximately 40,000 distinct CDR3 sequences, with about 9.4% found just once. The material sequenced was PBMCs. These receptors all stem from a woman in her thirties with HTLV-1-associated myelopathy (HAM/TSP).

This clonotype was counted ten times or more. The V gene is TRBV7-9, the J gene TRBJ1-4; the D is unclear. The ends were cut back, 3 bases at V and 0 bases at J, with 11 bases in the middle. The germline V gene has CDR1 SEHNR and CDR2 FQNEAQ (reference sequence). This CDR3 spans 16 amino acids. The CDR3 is CASSFAIRPTNEKLFF. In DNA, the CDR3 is TGTGCCAGCAGCTTCGCTATCCGTCCAACTAATGAAAAACTGTTTTTT.

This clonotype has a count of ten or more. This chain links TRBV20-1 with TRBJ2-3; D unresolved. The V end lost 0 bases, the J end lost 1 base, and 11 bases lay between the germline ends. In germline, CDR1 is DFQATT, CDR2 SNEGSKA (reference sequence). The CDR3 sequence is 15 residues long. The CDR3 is CSARDRMAGTDTQYF. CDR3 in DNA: TGCAGTGCTAGAGATAGAATGGCGGGCACAGATACGCAGTATTTT.

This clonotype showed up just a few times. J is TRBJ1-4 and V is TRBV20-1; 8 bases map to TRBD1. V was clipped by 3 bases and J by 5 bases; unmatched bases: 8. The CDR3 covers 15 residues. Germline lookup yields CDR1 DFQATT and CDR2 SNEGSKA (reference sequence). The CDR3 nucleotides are TGCAGTGCTAGCGGCAGGACAGGGTCGAATGAAAAACTGTTTTTT. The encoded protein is CSASGRTGSNEKLFF.

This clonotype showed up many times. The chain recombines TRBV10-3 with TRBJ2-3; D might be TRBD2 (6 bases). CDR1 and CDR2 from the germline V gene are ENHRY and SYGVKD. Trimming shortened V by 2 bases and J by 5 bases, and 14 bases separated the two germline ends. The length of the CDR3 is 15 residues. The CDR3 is CAISEPSGLLDTQYF. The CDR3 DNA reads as TGTGCCATCAGTGAGCCCTCGGGACTCCTAGATACGCAGTATTTT.

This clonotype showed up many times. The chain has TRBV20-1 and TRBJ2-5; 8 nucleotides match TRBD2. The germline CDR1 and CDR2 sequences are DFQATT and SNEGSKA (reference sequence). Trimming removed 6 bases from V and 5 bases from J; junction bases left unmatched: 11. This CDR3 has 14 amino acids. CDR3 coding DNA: TGCAGTGCAAAACCGGGGGGGCCTGGGGAGACCCAGTACTTC. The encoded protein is CSAKPGGPGETQYF.

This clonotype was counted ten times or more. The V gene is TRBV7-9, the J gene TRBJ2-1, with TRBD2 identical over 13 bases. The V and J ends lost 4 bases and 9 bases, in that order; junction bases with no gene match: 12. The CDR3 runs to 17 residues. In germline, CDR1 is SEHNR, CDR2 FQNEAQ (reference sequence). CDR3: CASSSGSTSGGPREQFF. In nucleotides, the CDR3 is TGTGCCAGCAGCTCGGGTTCGACTAGCGGGGGGCCGCGTGAGCAGTTCTTC.

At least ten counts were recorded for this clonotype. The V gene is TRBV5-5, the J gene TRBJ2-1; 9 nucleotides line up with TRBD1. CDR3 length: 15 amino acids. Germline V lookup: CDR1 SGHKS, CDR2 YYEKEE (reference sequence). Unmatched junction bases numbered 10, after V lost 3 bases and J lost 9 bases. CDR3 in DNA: TGTGCCAGCAGCTGGGACAGGGACCTATGGGGTGAGCAGTTCTTC. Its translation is CASSWDRDLWGEQFF.

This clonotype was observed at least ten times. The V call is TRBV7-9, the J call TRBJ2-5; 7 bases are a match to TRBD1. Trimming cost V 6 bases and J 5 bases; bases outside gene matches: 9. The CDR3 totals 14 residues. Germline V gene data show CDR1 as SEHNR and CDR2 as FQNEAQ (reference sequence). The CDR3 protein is CASSHSTGRETQYF. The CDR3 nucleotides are TGTGCCAGCAGTCACTCGACAGGGCGCGAGACCCAGTACTTC.

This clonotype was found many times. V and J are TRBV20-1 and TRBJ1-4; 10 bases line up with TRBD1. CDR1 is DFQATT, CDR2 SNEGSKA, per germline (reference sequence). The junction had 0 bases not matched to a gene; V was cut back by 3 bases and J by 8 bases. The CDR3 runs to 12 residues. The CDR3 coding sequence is TGCAGTGCTAGGACAGGGGGCGAAAAACTGTTTTTT. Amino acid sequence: CSARTGGEKLFF.